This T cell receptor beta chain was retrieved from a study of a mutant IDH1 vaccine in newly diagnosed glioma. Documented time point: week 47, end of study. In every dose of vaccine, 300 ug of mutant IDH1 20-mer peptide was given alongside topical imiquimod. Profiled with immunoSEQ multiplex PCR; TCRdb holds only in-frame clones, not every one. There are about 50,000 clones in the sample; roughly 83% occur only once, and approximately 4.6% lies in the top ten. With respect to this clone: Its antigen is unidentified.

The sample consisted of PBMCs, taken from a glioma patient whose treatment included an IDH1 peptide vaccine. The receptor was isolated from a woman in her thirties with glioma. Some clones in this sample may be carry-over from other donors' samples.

In DNA, the CDR3 is TGTGCCAGCAGCTTAAACCGGGGCGAGCAGTACTTC. Protein: CASSLNRGEQYF. V is TRBV7-2 and J is TRBJ2-7, with a possible D match to TRBD2 (5 bases). The CDR3 length is 12 residues. V lost 2 bases, J lost 6 bases, and 8 bases lay in between. Germline V CDR1 and CDR2: SGHTA, FQGNSA.